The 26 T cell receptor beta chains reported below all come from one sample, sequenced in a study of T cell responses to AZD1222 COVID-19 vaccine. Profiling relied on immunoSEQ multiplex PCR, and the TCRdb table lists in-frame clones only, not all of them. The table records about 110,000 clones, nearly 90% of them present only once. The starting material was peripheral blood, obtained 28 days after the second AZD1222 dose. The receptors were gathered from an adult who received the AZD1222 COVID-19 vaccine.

CDR3 sequence (DNA): TGTGCCAGCAGTGAATATCCCCCCTCGGGGGAATCCTACGAGCAGTACTTC. As protein: CASSEYPPSGESYEQYF. This chain links TRBV6-1 with TRBJ2-7, with D tentatively TRBD2 (6 bases). V lost 2 bases and J lost 1, with 18 bases in between. The CDR3 is 17 amino acids. The V gene's germline CDR1 is MNHNS and CDR2 SASEGT.

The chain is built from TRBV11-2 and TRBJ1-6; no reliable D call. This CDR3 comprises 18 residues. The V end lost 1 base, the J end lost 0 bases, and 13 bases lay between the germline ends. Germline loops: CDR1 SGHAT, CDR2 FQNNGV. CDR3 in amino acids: CASSLGSGLSSYNSPLHF. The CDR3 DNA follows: TGTGCCAGCAGCTTAGGATCAGGATTGAGCTCCTATAATTCACCCCTCCACTTT.

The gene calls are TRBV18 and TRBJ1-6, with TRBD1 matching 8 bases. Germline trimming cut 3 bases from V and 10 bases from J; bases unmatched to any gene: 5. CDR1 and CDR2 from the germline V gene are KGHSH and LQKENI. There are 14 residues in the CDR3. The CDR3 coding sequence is TGTGCCAGCTCACCGGACAGGGTTCGGTCACCCCTCCACTTT. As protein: CASSPDRVRSPLHF.

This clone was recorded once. CDR3 nucleotides: TGCGCCAGCAGTTTCCGGGACAGGGGGCTATCGGACAATCAGCCCCAGCATTTT. Translated, it gives CASSFRDRGLSDNQPQHF. V and J are TRBV10-1 and TRBJ1-5, with 12 bases that match TRBD1. The CDR3 is made up of 18 amino acids. J was trimmed by 3 bases and V by 5 bases; bases with no gene match: 11. Germline loops: CDR1 WNHNN, CDR2 SYGVQD (reference sequence).

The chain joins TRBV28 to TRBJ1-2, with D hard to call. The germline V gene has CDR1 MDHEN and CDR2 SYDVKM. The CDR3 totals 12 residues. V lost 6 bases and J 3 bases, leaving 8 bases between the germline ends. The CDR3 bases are TGTGCCAGCAGCCCCTCCCACTATGGCTACACCTTC. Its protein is CASSPSHYGYTF.

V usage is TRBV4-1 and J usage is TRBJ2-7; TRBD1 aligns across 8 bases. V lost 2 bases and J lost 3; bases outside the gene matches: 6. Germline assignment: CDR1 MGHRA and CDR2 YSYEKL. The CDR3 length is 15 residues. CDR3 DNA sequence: TGCGCCAGCAGCCAAACAGGGGGTACCCACTACGAGCAGTACTTC. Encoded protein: CASSQTGGTHYEQYF.

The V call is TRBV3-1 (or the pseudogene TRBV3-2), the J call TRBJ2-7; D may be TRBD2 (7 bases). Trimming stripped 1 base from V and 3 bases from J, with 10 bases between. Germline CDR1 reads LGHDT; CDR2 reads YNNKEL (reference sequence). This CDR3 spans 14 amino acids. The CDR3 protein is CASSQGGGGYEQYF. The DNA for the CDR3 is TGTGCCAGCAGCCAAGGGGGAGGGGGCTACGAGCAGTACTTC.

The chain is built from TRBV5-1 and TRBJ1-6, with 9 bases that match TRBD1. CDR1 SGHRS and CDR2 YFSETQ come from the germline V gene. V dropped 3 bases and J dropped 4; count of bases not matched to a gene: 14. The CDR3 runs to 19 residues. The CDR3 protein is CASSSTGTGLNTYNSPLHF. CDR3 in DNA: TGCGCCAGCAGCTCGACCGGGACAGGGCTAAACACGTATAATTCACCCCTCCACTTT.

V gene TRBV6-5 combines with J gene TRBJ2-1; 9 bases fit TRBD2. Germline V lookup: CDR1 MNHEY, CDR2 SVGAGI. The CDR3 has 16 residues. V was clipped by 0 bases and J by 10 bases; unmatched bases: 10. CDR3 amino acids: CASSYSSSGVRGEQFF. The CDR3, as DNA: TGTGCCAGCAGTTACTCCTCTAGCGGGGTGAGGGGGGAGCAGTTCTTC.

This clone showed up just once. CDR3 region: CASSLNGSPLHF. The CDR3 bases are TGTGCCAGCAGTTTGAACGGTTCACCCCTCCACTTT. The V gene is TRBV12-3 or TRBV12-4, the J gene TRBJ1-6; no firm D call. The V end lost 3 bases, the J end lost 9 bases, and 6 bases lay between the germline ends. The CDR3 is 12 residues long.

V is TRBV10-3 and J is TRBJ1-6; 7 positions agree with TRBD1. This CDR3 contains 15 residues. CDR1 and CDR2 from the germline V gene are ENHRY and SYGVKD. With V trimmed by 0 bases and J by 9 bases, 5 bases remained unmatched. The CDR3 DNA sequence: TGTGCCATCAGTGAGTCTAGGCAGGGGGGTTCACCCCTCCACTTT. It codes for CAISESRQGGSPLHF.

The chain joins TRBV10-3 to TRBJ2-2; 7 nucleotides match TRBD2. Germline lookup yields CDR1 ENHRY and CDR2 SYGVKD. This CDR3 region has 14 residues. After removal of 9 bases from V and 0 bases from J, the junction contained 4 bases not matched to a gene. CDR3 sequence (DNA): TGTGCCATTGGGGGAGGGGCGAACACCGGGGAGCTGTTTTTT. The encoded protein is CAIGGGANTGELFF.

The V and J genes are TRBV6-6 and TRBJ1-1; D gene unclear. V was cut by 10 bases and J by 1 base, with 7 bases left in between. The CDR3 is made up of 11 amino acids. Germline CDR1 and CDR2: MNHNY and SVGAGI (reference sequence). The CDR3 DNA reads TGTGCCATCCGGGGGAACACTGAAGCTTTCTTT. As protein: CAIRGNTEAFF.

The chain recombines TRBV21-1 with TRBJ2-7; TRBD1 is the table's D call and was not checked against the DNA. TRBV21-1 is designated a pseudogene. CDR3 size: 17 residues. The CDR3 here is CASSKETSGGAPYEQYF. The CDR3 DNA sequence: TGTGCCAGCAGCAAAGAGACCTCAGGGGGCGCCCCCTACGAGCAGTACTTC.

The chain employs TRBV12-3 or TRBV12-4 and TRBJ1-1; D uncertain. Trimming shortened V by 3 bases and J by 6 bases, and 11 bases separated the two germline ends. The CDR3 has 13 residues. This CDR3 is CASSFVVLPEAFF. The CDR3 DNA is TGTGCCAGCAGTTTTGTCGTTCTTCCTGAAGCTTTCTTT.

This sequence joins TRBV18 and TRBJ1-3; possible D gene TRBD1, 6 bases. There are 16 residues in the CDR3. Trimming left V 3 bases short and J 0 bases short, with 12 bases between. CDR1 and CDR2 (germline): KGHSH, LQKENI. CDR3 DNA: TGTGCCAGCTCACCCATGACAGGCGTCTCTGGAAACACCATATATTTT. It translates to CASSPMTGVSGNTIYF.

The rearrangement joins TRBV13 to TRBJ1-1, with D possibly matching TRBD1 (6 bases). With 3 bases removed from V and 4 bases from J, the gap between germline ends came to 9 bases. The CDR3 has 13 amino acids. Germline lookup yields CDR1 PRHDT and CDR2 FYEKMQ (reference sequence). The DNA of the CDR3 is TGTGCCAGCAGCTTGAGAGGGGGCACTGAAGCTTTCTTT. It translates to CASSLRGGTEAFF.

The DNA of the CDR3 is TGTGCCAGCAGTTTAGTACAGGGTAAAGATACGCAGTATTTT. Its protein product is CASSLVQGKDTQYF. This rearrangement joins TRBV27 to TRBJ2-3; D may be TRBD1 (6 bases). This CDR3 comprises 14 residues. Germline V CDR1 and CDR2: MNHEY, SMNVEV (reference sequence). V shed 2 bases and J shed 5 bases, with 11 bases lying between them.

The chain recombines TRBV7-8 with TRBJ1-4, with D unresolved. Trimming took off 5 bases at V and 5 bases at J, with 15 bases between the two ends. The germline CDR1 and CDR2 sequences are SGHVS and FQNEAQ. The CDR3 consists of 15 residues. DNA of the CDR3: TGTGCCAGCAGCCCCGGAGACGGATCGAATGAAAAACTGTTTTTT. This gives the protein CASSPGDGSNEKLFF. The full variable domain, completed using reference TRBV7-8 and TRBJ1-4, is GAGVSQSPRYKVAKRGQDVALRCDPISGHVSLFWYQQALGQGPEFLTYFQNEAQLDKSGLPSDRFFAERPEGSVSTLKIQRTQQEDSAVYLCASSPGDGSNEKLFFGSGTQLSVL.

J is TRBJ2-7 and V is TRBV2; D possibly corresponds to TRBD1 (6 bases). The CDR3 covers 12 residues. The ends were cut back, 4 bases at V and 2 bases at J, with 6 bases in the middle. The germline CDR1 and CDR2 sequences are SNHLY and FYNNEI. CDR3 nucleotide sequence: TGTGCCAGCAGTGGGACAGCCTACGAGCAGTACTTC. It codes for CASSGTAYEQYF.

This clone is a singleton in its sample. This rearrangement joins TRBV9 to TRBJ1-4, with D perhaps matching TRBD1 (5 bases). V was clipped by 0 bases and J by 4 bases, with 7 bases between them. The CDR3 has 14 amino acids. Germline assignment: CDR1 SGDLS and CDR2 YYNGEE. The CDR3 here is CASSVDRYNEKLFF. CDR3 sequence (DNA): TGTGCCAGCAGCGTAGACAGGTATAATGAAAAACTGTTTTTT.

CDR3 amino acids: CASSFGGGGGYTF. In DNA form, the CDR3 reads TGTGCCAGCAGTTTCGGGGGGGGCGGTGGCTACACCTTC. The chain couples TRBV27 to TRBJ1-2, with a weak D call TRBD1 (6 bases). The V gene's germline CDR1 is MNHEY and CDR2 SMNVEV (reference sequence). The length of the CDR3 is 13 residues. With 3 bases removed from V and 7 bases from J, the gap between germline ends came to 12 bases.

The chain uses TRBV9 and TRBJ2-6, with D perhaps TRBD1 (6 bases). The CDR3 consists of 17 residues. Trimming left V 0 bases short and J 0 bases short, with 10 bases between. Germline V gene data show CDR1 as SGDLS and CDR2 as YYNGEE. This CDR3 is CASSVAGVPSGANVLTF. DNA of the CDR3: TGTGCCAGCAGCGTAGCAGGGGTCCCCTCTGGGGCCAACGTCCTGACTTTC.

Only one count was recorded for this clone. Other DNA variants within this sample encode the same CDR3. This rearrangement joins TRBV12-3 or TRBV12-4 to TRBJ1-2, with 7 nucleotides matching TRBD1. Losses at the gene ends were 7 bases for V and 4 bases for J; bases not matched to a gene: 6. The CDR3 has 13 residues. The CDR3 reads CASTIGTVYGYTF. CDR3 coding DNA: TGTGCCAGCACCATCGGGACAGTCTATGGCTACACCTTC.

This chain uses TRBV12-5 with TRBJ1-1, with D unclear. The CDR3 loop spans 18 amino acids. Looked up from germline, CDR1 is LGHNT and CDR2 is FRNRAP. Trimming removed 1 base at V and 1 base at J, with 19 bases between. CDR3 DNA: TGTGCTAGTGGTTTGGCCCGGGAGAATATTGTTGGGAACACTGAAGCTTTCTTT. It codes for CASGLARENIVGNTEAFF.

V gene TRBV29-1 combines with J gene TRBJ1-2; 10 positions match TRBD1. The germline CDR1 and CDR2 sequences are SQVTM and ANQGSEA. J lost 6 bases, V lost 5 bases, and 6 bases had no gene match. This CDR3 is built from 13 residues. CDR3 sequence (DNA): TGCAGCGTTAATGGACAGGGGGAAGATGGCTACACCTTC. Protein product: CSVNGQGEDGYTF.